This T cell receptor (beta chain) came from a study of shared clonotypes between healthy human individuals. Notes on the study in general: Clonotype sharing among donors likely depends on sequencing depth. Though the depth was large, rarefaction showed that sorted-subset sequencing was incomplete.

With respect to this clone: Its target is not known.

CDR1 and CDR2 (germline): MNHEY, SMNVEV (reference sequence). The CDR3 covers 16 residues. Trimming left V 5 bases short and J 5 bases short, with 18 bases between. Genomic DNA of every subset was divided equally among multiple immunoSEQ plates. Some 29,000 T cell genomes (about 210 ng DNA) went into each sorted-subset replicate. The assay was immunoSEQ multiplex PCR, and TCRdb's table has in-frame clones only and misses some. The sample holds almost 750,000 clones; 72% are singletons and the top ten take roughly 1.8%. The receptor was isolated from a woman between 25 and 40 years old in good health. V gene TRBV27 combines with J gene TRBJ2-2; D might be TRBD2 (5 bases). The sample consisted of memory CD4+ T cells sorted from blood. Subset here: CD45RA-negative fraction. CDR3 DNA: TGTGCCAGCAGTCCTGGACTCCCGACCCTAACCGGGGAGCTGTTTTTT. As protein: CASSPGLPTLTGELFF.